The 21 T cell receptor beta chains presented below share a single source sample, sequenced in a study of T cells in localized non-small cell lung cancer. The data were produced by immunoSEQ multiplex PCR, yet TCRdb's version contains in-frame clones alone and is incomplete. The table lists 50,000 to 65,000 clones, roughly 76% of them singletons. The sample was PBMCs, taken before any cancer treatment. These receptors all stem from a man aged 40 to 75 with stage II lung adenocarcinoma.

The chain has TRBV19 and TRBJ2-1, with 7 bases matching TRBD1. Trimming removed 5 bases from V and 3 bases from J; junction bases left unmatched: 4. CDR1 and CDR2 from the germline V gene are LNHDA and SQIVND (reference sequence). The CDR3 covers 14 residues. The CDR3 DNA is TGTGCCAGTAGTTTCGGACAGGACTACAATGAGCAGTTCTTC. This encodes CASSFGQDYNEQFF.

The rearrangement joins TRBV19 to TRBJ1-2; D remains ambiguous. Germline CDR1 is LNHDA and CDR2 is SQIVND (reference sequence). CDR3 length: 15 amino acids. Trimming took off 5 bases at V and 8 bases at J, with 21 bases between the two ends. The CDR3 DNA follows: TGTGCCAGTAGTCTTACCCCGGCGCGGGAGAAAGGCTACACCTTC. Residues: CASSLTPAREKGYTF.

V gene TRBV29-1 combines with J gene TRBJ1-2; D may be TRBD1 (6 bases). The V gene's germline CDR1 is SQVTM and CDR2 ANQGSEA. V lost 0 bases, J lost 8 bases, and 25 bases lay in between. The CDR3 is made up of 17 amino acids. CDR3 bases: TGCAGCGTTGAAGATACCCTCCCGGGACAAAATTATAGGGGCTACACCTTC. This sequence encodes CSVEDTLPGQNYRGYTF.

The CDR3 loop reads CASSQDGGYGYTF. The DNA for the CDR3 is TGCGCCAGCAGCCAAGACGGGGGCTATGGCTACACCTTC. V gene TRBV4-1 combines with J gene TRBJ1-2, with TRBD1 as a possible D gene (5 bases). V gave up 0 bases and J gave up 4 bases, with 6 bases separating them. The CDR3 is 13 amino acids. Germline CDR1 is MGHRA and CDR2 is YSYEKL.

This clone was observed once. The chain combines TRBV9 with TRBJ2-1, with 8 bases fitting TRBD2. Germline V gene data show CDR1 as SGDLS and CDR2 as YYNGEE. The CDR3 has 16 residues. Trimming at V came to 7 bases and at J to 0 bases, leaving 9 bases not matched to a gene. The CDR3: CASSPTSGSSYNEQFF. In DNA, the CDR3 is TGTGCCAGCTCACCAACCAGCGGGAGCTCCTACAATGAGCAGTTCTTC. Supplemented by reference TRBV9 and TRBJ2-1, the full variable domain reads DSGVTQTPKHLITATGQRVTLRCSPRSGDLSVYWYQQSLDQGLQFLIQYYNGEERAKGNILERFSAQQFPDLHSELNLSSLELGDSALYFCASSPTSGSSYNEQFFGPGTRLTVL.

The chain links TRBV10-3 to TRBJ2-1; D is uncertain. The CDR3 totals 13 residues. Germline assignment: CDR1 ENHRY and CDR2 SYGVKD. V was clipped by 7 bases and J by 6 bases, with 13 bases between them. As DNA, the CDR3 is TGTGCCATCAAAAGGGCGAATTTCAATGAGCAGTTCTTC. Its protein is CAIKRANFNEQFF.

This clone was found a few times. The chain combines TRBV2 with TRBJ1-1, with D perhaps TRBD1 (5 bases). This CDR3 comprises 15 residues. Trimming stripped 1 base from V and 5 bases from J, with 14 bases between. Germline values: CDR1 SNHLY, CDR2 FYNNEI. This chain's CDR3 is CASSEGSGPLTEAFF. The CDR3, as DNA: TGTGCCAGCAGTGAAGGGTCGGGGCCTTTGACTGAAGCTTTCTTT.

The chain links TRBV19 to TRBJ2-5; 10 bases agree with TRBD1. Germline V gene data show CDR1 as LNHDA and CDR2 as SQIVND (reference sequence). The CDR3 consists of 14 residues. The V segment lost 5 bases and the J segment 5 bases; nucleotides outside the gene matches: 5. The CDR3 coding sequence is TGTGCCAGTAGTGACAGGGGGCTAAGTGAGACCCAGTACTTC. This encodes CASSDRGLSETQYF. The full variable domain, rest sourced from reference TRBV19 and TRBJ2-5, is DGGITQSPKYLFRKEGQNVTLSCEQNLNHDAMYWYRQDPGQGLRLIYYSQIVNDFQKGDIAEGYSVSREKKESFPLTVTSAQKNPTAFYLCASSDRGLSETQYFGPGTRLLVL.

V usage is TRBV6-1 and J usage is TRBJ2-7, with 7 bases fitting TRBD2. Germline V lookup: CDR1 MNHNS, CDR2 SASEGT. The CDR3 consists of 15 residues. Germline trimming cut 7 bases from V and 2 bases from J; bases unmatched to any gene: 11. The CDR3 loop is CASIRVQRGTYEQYF. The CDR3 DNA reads TGTGCCAGCATTAGAGTCCAGCGGGGAACCTACGAGCAGTACTTC.

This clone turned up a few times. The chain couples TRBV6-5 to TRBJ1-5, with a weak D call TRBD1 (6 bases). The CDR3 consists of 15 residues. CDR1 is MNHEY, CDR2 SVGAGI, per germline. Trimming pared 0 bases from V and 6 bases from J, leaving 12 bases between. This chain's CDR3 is CASSYSSGESQPQHF. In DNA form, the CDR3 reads TGTGCCAGCAGTTACTCCTCAGGGGAGAGTCAGCCCCAGCATTTT.

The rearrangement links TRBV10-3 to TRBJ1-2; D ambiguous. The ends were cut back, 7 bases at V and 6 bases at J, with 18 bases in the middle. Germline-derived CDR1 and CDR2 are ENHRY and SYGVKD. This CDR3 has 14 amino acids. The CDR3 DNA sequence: TGTGCCATCACCGAGGGAACGGATCCTAATGGCTACACCTTC. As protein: CAITEGTDPNGYTF.

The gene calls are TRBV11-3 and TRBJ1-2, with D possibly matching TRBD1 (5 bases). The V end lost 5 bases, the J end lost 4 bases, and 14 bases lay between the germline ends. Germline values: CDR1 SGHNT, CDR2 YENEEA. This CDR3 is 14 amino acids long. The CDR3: CASSPLMGTYGYTF. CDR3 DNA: TGTGCCAGCAGCCCCTTGATGGGGACCTATGGCTACACCTTC.

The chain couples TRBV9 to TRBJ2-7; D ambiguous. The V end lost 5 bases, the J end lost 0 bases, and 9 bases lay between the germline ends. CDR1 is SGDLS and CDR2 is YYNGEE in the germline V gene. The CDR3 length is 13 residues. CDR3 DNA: TGTGCCAGCAGTGGTTTAGGCTCCTACGAGCAGTACTTC. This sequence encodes CASSGLGSYEQYF.

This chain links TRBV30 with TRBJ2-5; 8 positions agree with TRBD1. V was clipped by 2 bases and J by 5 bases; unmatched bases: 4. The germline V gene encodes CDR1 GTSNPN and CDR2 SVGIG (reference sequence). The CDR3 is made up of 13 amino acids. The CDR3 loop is CAWSPGGRETQYF. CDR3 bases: TGTGCCTGGAGTCCAGGGGGCCGGGAGACCCAGTACTTC.

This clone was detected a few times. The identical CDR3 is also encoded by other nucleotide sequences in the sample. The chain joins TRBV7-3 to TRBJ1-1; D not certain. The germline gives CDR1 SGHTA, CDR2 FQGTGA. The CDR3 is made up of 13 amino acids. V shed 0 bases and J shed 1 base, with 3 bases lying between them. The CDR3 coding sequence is TGTGCCAGCAGCTTAACAGGGAACACTGAAGCTTTCTTT. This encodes CASSLTGNTEAFF. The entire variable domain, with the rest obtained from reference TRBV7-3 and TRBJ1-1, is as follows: GAGVSQTPSNKVTEKGKYVELRCDPISGHTALYWYRQSLGQGPEFLIYFQGTGAADDSGLPNDRFFAVRPEGSVSTLKIQRTERGDSAVYLCASSLTGNTEAFFGQGTRLTVV.

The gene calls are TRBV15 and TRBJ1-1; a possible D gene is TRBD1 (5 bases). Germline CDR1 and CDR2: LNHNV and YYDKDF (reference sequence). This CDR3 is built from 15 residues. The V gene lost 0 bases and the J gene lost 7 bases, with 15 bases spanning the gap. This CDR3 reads CATSRDKGIFDEAFF. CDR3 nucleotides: TGTGCCACCAGCAGAGATAAGGGGATCTTCGATGAAGCTTTCTTT.

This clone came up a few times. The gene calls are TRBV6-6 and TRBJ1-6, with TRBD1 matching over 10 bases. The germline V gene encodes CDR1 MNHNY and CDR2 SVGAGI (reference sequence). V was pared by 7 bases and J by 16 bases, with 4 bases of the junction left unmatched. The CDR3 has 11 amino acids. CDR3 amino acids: CASTWGQGLHF. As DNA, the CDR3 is TGTGCCAGCACTTGGGGACAGGGGCTCCACTTT.

The chain's CDR3 is CASSIGQDSSTDTQYF. DNA of the CDR3: TGTGCCAGTAGTATCGGTCAGGATTCTAGCACAGATACGCAGTATTTT. The chain couples TRBV19 to TRBJ2-3; D ambiguous. The V gene lost 3 bases and the J gene lost 0 bases, with 13 bases spanning the gap. Germline CDR1 and CDR2: LNHDA and SQIVND (reference sequence). The CDR3 is 16 amino acids.

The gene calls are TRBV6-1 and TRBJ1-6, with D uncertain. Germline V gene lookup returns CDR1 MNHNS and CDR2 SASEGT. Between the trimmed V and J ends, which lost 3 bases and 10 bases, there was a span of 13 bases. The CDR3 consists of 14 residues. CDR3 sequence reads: CASSEAGDHSPLHF. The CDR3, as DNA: TGTGCCAGCAGTGAGGCTGGGGATCACTCACCCCTCCACTTT.

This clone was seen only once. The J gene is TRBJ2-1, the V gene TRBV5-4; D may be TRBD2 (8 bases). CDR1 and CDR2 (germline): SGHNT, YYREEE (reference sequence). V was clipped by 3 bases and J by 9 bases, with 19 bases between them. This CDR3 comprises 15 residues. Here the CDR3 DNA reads TGTGCCAGCAGCTCAATTAGCGGGAACAGGGGTGAGCAGTTCTTC. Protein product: CASSSISGNRGEQFF.

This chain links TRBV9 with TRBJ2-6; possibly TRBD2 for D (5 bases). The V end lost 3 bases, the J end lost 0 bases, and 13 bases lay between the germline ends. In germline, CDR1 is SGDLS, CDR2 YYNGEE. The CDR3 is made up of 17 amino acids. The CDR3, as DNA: TGTGCCAGCAGCGCCCAGAGGGTGATCTCTGGGGCCAACGTCCTGACTTTC. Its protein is CASSAQRVISGANVLTF. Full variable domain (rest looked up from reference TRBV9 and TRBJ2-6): DSGVTQTPKHLITATGQRVTLRCSPRSGDLSVYWYQQSLDQGLQFLIQYYNGEERAKGNILERFSAQQFPDLHSELNLSSLELGDSALYFCASSAQRVISGANVLTFGAGSRLTVL.